This T cell receptor beta chain emerged from a study of technical replicates of blood from a handful of donors. The germline gives CDR1 SGHTA, CDR2 FQGTGA. With 4 bases clipped from V and 6 bases from J, the junction kept 9 bases outside the gene matches. This CDR3 region has 16 residues. The protocol was immunoSEQ multiplex PCR, while the TCRdb copy is restricted to in-frame clones and leaves out a portion. The table records 50,000 to 70,000 clones, over 85% of them present only once. The chain couples TRBV7-3 to TRBJ2-2; 9 nucleotides match TRBD1. The TCR was taken from a human donor in good health. Some clones in this sample may be carry-over from other donors' samples. Specimen: PBMCs. The CDR3 DNA sequence: TGTGCCAGCAGCTCCCTTACGGGACAGGGCCCCGGGGAGCTGTTTTTT. It is translated as CASSSLTGQGPGELFF.